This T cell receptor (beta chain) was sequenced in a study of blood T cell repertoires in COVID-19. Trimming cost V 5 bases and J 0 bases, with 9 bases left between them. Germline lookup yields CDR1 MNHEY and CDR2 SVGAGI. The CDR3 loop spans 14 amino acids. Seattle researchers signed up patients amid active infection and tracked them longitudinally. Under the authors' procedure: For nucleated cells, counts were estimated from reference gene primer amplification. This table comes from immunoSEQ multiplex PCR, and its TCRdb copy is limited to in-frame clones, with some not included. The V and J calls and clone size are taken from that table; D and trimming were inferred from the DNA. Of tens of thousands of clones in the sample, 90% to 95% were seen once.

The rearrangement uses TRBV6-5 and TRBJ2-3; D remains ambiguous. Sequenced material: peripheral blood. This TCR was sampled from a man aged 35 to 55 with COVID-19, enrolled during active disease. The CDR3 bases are TGTGCCAGCAGTCCCCTAACCAGCACAGATACGCAGTATTTT. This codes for CASSPLTSTDTQYF.